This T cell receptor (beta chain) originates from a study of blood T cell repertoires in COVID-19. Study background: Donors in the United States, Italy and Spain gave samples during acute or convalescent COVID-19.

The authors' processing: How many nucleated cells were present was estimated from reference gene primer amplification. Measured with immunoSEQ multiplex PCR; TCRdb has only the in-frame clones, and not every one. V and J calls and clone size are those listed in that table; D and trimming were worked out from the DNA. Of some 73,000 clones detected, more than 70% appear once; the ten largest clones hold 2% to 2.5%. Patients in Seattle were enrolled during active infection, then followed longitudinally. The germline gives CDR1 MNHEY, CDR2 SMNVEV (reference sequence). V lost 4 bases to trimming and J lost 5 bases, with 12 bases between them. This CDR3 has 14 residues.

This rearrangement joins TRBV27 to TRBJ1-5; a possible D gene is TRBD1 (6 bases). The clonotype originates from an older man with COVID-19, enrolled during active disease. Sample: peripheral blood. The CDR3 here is CASSSRGIHQPQHF. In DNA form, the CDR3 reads TGTGCCAGCAGTTCCAGGGGAATCCATCAGCCCCAGCATTTT.